The rows below give T cell receptor beta chains drawn from one sample of a study of a mutant IDH1 vaccine in newly diagnosed glioma. Repertoires were generated with immunoSEQ multiplex PCR, while TCRdb's copy carries only in-frame clones and drops some. Of over 35,000 clones in the sample, 80% to 95% are singletons; the top ten hold over 2%. These receptors are not linked to any known antigen. This specimen consisted of PBMCs, obtained from a glioma patient whose treatment included an IDH1 peptide vaccine. The receptors were gathered from a man aged 50-60 years with glioma. The CDR3 runs from the conserved cysteine through the conserved F or W. The D gene is left open where the match is weak. The size field is filled for only some rows; it gives once, few, many or a size class.

>-|TRBJ1-1|-|TRBV13
CASNTGGGTEAFF
TGTGCCAGCAACACAGGCGGGGGCACTGAAGCTTTCTTT
>TRBD1|TRBJ1-6|-|TRBV5-1
CASSTSSGTGSNSPLHF
TGCGCCAGCAGCACTTCCTCCGGGACAGGCTCCAATTCACCCCTCCACTTT
>-|TRBJ1-5|-|TRBV4-1
CASSSSLGNQPQHF
TGCGCCAGCAGCTCGTCTCTGGGCAATCAGCCCCAGCATTTT
>-|TRBJ2-1|-|TRBV5-6
CASSPTALARKQFF
TGTGCCAGCAGCCCTACGGCCCTGGCGAGGAAGCAGTTCTTC
>TRBD2|TRBJ2-7|few|TRBV10-3
CAISSVAGGHEQYF
TGTGCCATCAGCTCGGTAGCGGGGGGTCACGAGCAGTACTTC
>-|TRBJ2-7|-|TRBV2
CASSDAGNLYEQYF
TGTGCCAGCAGTGACGCCGGGAACTTATACGAGCAGTACTTC
>TRBD2|TRBJ2-1|-|TRBV4-2
CASSPLAGVDEQFF
TGTGCCAGCAGCCCCCTAGCGGGAGTGGATGAGCAGTTCTTC
>TRBD1|TRBJ2-7|-|TRBV7-2
CASSLNQGAPYEQYF
TGTGCCAGCAGCTTAAACCAGGGGGCACCCTACGAGCAGTACTTC
>TRBD1|TRBJ2-7|once|TRBV18
CASSQGQGALEQYF
TGTGCCAGCTCACAGGGACAGGGGGCGCTCGAGCAGTACTTC
>TRBD1|TRBJ1-1|-|TRBV5-4
CASSFGQGMNTEAFF
TGTGCCAGCAGCTTCGGACAGGGCATGAACACTGAAGCTTTCTTT
>-|TRBJ1-2|once|TRBV6-5
CASRPQANYGYTF
TGTGCCAGCAGACCCCAGGCGAACTATGGCTACACCTTC
>TRBD2|TRBJ2-1|-|TRBV10-1
CASSELARGGNEQFF
TGCGCCAGCAGTGAACTAGCGCGGGGAGGAAATGAGCAGTTCTTC